Below are 17 T cell receptor beta chains sequenced from a single sample in a study of cytomegalovirus exposure and HLA in healthy donors. 13 Jbeta primers and 60 Vbeta primers were used for the PCR. Generated by immunoSEQ multiplex PCR, the TCRdb table keeps only in-frame clones and is missing some. The sample yields 100,000 to 150,000 clones, roughly four fifths seen once. Sequencing input: PBMCs. All receptors derive from a man aged 50-60 years in good health and CMV-seronegative.

The chain links TRBV7-9 to TRBJ2-5; a possible D gene is TRBD1 (5 bases). V lost 3 bases and J 4 bases, leaving 15 bases between the germline ends. The CDR3 sequence is 15 residues long. Germline CDR1 SEHNR, CDR2 FQNEAQ (reference sequence). CDR3 sequence reads: CASSFRQGLLETQYF. The CDR3 DNA sequence: TGTGCCAGCAGCTTTCGGCAGGGCCTTCTAGAGACCCAGTACTTC.

The chain links TRBV2 to TRBJ1-5; D uncertain. Germline loops: CDR1 SNHLY, CDR2 FYNNEI. The CDR3 totals 14 residues. V lost 2 bases and J lost 4, with 9 bases in between. The CDR3 coding sequence is TGTGCCAGCAGTGAAACGGGTTTTAATCAGCCCCAGCATTTT. Amino acid sequence: CASSETGFNQPQHF.

This clone appeared once. CDR3 nucleotides: TGTGCCAGCAGCTTAATTCCGGGGAGGGGGAATGAGCAGTTCTTC. Its protein product is CASSLIPGRGNEQFF. V is TRBV7-3 and J is TRBJ2-1, with D possibly TRBD2 on 7 matching bases. Per the germline V gene, CDR1 is SGHTA and CDR2 is FQGTGA. There are 15 residues in the CDR3. V lost 1 base and J lost 7, with 14 bases in between.

J is TRBJ2-1 and V is TRBV7-2; 11 nucleotides line up with TRBD2. CDR1 is SGHTA and CDR2 is FQGNSA in the germline V gene. The CDR3 is 14 amino acids. J gave up 10 bases and V 1 base, and 3 bases lay outside the gene matches. The CDR3: CASSLDTSGGEQFF. The DNA of the CDR3 is TGTGCCAGCAGCTTAGACACTAGCGGGGGCGAGCAGTTCTTC.

DNA for the CDR3: TGTGCCAGCAGCCGAACCCCGGGACAGGGGGCTTTAGAGCAGTACGTC. It translates to CASSRTPGQGALEQYV. This chain links TRBV5-4 with TRBJ2-7; 12 positions match TRBD1. CDR1 and CDR2 (germline): SGHNT, YYREEE (reference sequence). The V segment lost 4 bases and the J segment 7 bases; nucleotides outside the gene matches: 12. This CDR3 contains 16 residues.

This clone occurred a few times. The CDR3 spells CASSEFTSGDHTDTQYF. The CDR3 bases are TGTGCCAGCAGTGAATTCACTAGCGGGGATCACACAGATACGCAGTATTTT. The genes are TRBV25-1 and TRBJ2-3; 10 nucleotides agree with TRBD2. CDR3 length: 17 residues. Per germline, CDR1 MGHDK and CDR2 SYGVNS. V trimming: 1 base; J trimming: 2 bases; junction bases outside the gene matches: 6.

The rearrangement uses TRBV19 and TRBJ1-5; D might be TRBD1 (6 bases). CDR1 and CDR2 (germline): LNHDA, SQIVND (reference sequence). The germline V and J ends were trimmed by 5 bases and 3 bases, with 17 bases remaining between them. The CDR3 consists of 16 residues. CDR3 sequence reads: CASSPRRTATNQPQHF. The DNA for the CDR3 is TGTGCCAGTAGTCCTCGCCGGACAGCTACCAATCAGCCCCAGCATTTT.

The rearrangement uses TRBV5-1 and TRBJ2-7, with 9 bases identical to TRBD1. Germline V CDR1 and CDR2: SGHRS, YFSETQ. The trim removed 5 bases at V and 5 bases at J, leaving 8 bases unmatched. CDR3 size: 14 residues. The CDR3 spells CASRSGTGSHEQYF. The DNA of the CDR3 is TGCGCCAGCAGATCCGGGACAGGGTCCCACGAGCAGTACTTC. The full variable domain, in which reference TRBV5-1 and TRBJ2-7 provide the parts outside the CDR3, is KAGVTQTPRYLIKTRGQQVTLSCSPISGHRSVSWYQQTPGQGLQFLFEYFSETQRNKGNFPGRFSGRQFSNSRSEMNVSTLELGDSALYLCASRSGTGSHEQYFGPGTRLTVT.

In this sample, this clone turned up a few times. The gene calls are TRBV2 and TRBJ2-3; TRBD1 agrees at 8 bases. This CDR3 contains 16 residues. The V and J ends lost 7 bases and 3 bases, in that order; junction bases with no gene match: 12. Germline V gene sequence: CDR1 SNHLY, CDR2 FYNNEI. The CDR3 DNA reads TGTGCCAGCAAATACCCGGCAGGGGGCCAAACAGATACGCAGTATTTT. Translation gives CASKYPAGGQTDTQYF.

This sequence joins TRBV19 and TRBJ1-5; D unresolved. Germline CDR1 reads LNHDA; CDR2 reads SQIVND (reference sequence). V shed 5 bases and J shed 9 bases, with 23 bases lying between them. The CDR3 has 16 residues. CDR3 region: CASSPWAPQDKWPQHF. In nucleotides, the CDR3 is TGTGCCAGTAGTCCCTGGGCCCCCCAAGATAAATGGCCCCAGCATTTT.

This clone appeared a single time. The rearrangement joins TRBV7-4 to TRBJ1-5; possibly TRBD1 for D (5 bases). The CDR3 covers 16 residues. V was shortened by 5 bases and J by 0 bases, with 14 bases between the two germline ends. Germline loops: CDR1 SGHVT, CDR2 SQSDAQ. CDR3 coding DNA: TGTGCCAGCAGCGAAAGCCGGGACTATAGCAATCAGCCCCAGCATTTT. This encodes CASSESRDYSNQPQHF.

The rearrangement uses TRBV7-2 and TRBJ1-3; 7 nucleotides line up with TRBD1. CDR1 is SGHTA, CDR2 FQGNSA, per germline. The CDR3 loop spans 16 amino acids. Trimming removed 5 bases from V and 0 bases from J; junction bases left unmatched: 7. The CDR3 DNA follows: TGTGCCAGCAGCCTCCGGGACAGCCACTCTGGAAACACCATATATTTT. Translating it yields CASSLRDSHSGNTIYF.

The J gene is TRBJ1-6, the V gene TRBV5-1; TRBD1 agrees at 9 bases. The CDR3 loop spans 14 amino acids. The germline V gene has CDR1 SGHRS and CDR2 YFSETQ. The V and J ends lost 4 bases and 7 bases, in that order; junction bases with no gene match: 3. The CDR3 is CASSRDRGNSPLHF. The CDR3 coding sequence is TGCGCCAGCAGCCGAGACAGGGGGAATTCACCCCTCCACTTT.

V usage is TRBV6-5 and J usage is TRBJ2-7, with TRBD1 as a possible D gene (6 bases). V lost 5 bases to trimming and J lost 3 bases, with 14 bases between them. Germline V gene lookup returns CDR1 MNHEY and CDR2 SVGAGI. The CDR3 consists of 14 residues. The CDR3 coding sequence is TGTGCCAGCAGTCAAACCCCGGACAGCTACGAGCAGTACGTC. Protein: CASSQTPDSYEQYV.

The V gene is TRBV30, the J gene TRBJ1-1; D may be TRBD1 (6 bases). Germline V lookup: CDR1 GTSNPN, CDR2 SVGIG (reference sequence). V lost 7 bases, J lost 7 bases, and 16 bases lay in between. The CDR3 runs 12 residues. The CDR3 spells CAYNRDSGEAFF. The CDR3 DNA is TGTGCCTATAACAGGGATAGTGGTGAAGCTTTCTTT.

This chain links TRBV10-1 with TRBJ1-1; D gene ambiguous. There are 13 residues in the CDR3. The germline gives CDR1 WNHNN, CDR2 SYGVQD (reference sequence). V was shortened by 8 bases and J by 6 bases, with 16 bases between the two germline ends. The CDR3 nucleotides read TGCGCCAGCTCTACCAATCGAGGTGCTGAAGCTTTCTTT. Amino acids: CASSTNRGAEAFF.

This sequence joins TRBV21-1 and TRBJ2-7; TRBD2, as called in the table, went unchecked against the DNA. TRBV21-1 is a recognized pseudogene. The CDR3 totals 14 residues. In DNA, the CDR3 is TGTGCCAGCTCCAACCCCCGGAGGTGTCTCGAGCAGTACGTC. It translates to CASSNPRRCLEQYV.